The clone carrying this TCR beta chain has more than one count but fewer than ten. The CDR3 spans 16 residues. CDR1 and CDR2 (germline): SQVTM, ANQGSEA. The junction had 13 bases not matched to a gene; V was cut back by 0 bases and J by 10 bases. The data stem from a study of T cells after yellow fever vaccination. TCRdb ran MiXCR on the 5' RACE reads and lists one entry per CDR3 protein. The table shows roughly 500,000 distinct CDR3 sequences, with roughly 21% occurring only once. This rearrangement joins TRBV29-1 to TRBJ2-1; 9 nucleotides match TRBD2. This receptor was identified in a man younger than 45 who received the YFV17D yellow fever vaccine. Sequences were derived from PBMCs, sampled 15 days after the yellow fever booster vaccination. The chain's CDR3 is CSVEDPGSGSVSEQFF. The CDR3 DNA sequence: TGCAGCGTTGAAGATCCTGGTAGCGGGAGTGTTAGCGAGCAGTTCTTC.